Presented here are 8 T cell receptor beta chains from one specimen sequenced in a study of blood T cell repertoires in COVID-19. This table comes from immunoSEQ multiplex PCR, and its TCRdb copy is limited to in-frame clones, with some not included. The profile covers about 50,000 clones, with 80% to 90% appearing a single time and roughly 13% taken by the ten largest. Specimen: peripheral blood. Receptors were obtained from a human donor with active COVID-19. The donor label of this sample is uncertain.

The rearrangement joins TRBV3-1 (or the pseudogene TRBV3-2) to TRBJ2-7, with D maybe TRBD1 (5 bases). CDR3 size: 16 residues. The ends were cut back, 0 bases at V and 0 bases at J, with 12 bases in the middle. Germline loops: CDR1 LGHDT, CDR2 YNNKEL (reference sequence). The CDR3 here is CASSQDCQGSSYEQYF. DNA of the CDR3: TGTGCCAGCAGCCAAGATTGCCAGGGCAGCTCCTACGAGCAGTACTTC.

The V gene is TRBV5-6, the J gene TRBJ2-7, with 10 bases aligning to TRBD1. Germline values: CDR1 SGHDT, CDR2 YYEEEE. CDR3 length: 15 residues. V trimming: 4 bases; J trimming: 2 bases; junction bases outside the gene matches: 6. Here the CDR3 reads CASSRDRGRTYEQYF. DNA of the CDR3: TGTGCCAGCAGCCGGGACAGGGGAAGAACCTACGAGCAGTACTTC. Full variable domain (outside the CDR3, taken from reference TRBV5-6 and TRBJ2-7): DAGVTQSPTHLIKTRGQQVTLRCSPKSGHDTVSWYQQALGQGPQFIFQYYEEEERQRGNFPDRFSGHQFPNYSSELNVNALLLGDSALYLCASSRDRGRTYEQYFGPGTRLTVT.

This chain links TRBV2 with TRBJ1-2; tentatively, D is TRBD1 (6 bases). The V end was cut by 2 bases, the J end by 4 bases, with 8 bases between. The CDR3 has 13 residues. Per germline, CDR1 SNHLY and CDR2 FYNNEI. CDR3 coding DNA: TGTGCCAGCAGTGAAAGGGGGACCTATGGCTACACCTTC. Translation gives CASSERGTYGYTF.

On this clone: The same CDR3 arises from other DNA sequences in this sample as well. This chain links TRBV5-1 with TRBJ1-2; 7 bases map to TRBD1. Losses at the gene ends were 0 bases for V and 4 bases for J; bases not matched to a gene: 3. The CDR3 contains 14 residues. The V gene's germline CDR1 is SGHRS and CDR2 YFSETQ. The CDR3 nucleotides are TGCGCCAGCAGCTTGGGGACAGGAGGCTATGGCTACACCTTC. It yields the protein CASSLGTGGYGYTF. The full variable domain, rest sourced from reference TRBV5-1 and TRBJ1-2, is KAGVTQTPRYLIKTRGQQVTLSCSPISGHRSVSWYQQTPGQGLQFLFEYFSETQRNKGNFPGRFSGRQFSNSRSEMNVSTLELGDSALYLCASSLGTGGYGYTFGSGTRLTVV.

This clone was observed a single time. CDR3 loop: CASSLGGRGTYEQYF. The CDR3, as DNA: TGTGCCAGCAGCTTAGGCGGGAGGGGCACCTACGAGCAGTACTTC. The chain carries TRBV7-2 and TRBJ2-7; 9 bases agree with TRBD2. The CDR3 has 15 residues. The V segment lost 1 base and the J segment 2 bases; nucleotides outside the gene matches: 3. Germline V gives CDR1 SGHTA, CDR2 FQGNSA.

The chain has TRBV7-2 and TRBJ1-2; the D is unclear. V was trimmed by 0 bases and J by 6 bases, leaving 11 bases between them. This CDR3 contains 14 residues. Looked up from germline, CDR1 is SGHTA and CDR2 is FQGNSA. The CDR3 loop reads CASSLARGKDGYTF. CDR3 nucleotide sequence: TGTGCCAGCAGCTTAGCGCGCGGGAAGGATGGCTACACCTTC.

V usage is TRBV9 and J usage is TRBJ2-1, with 13 bases identical to TRBD2. The CDR3 totals 17 residues. From germline, CDR1 is SGDLS and CDR2 YYNGEE. V lost 4 bases to trimming and J lost 5 bases; unmatched junction nucleotides: 9. This CDR3 reads CASSSRIGTSGNNEQFF. The CDR3 nucleotides are TGTGCCAGCAGCTCGCGTATCGGGACTAGCGGGAACAATGAGCAGTTCTTC.

This chain joins TRBV6-1 and TRBJ1-2; no clear D. V dropped 3 bases and J dropped 0 bases, with 8 bases sitting between them. The CDR3 totals 14 residues. The germline CDR1 and CDR2 sequences are MNHNS and SASEGT. CDR3 amino acids: CASSDIPTNYGYTF. DNA of the CDR3: TGTGCCAGCAGTGATATACCTACTAACTATGGCTACACCTTC.